These 4 T cell receptor beta chains share one sample of origin, sequenced in a study of blood T cell repertoires in COVID-19. Method: immunoSEQ multiplex PCR; TCRdb's copy keeps in-frame clones and lacks some. This table holds almost 85,000 clones, around 88% found once. Sequencing was carried out using peripheral blood. These receptors were taken from a man older than 75 with active or convalescent COVID-19.

V usage is TRBV11-2 and J usage is TRBJ2-3; 10 nucleotides agree with TRBD2. This CDR3 is built from 15 residues. Losses at the gene ends were 1 base for V and 5 bases for J; bases not matched to a gene: 3. Germline V CDR1 and CDR2: SGHAT, FQNNGV. The CDR3 is CASSLASGGVDTQYF. DNA for the CDR3: TGTGCCAGCAGCTTAGCTAGCGGGGGCGTAGATACGCAGTATTTT.

V and J are TRBV5-1 and TRBJ2-2; maybe TRBD2 (5 bases). The CDR3 is 18 amino acids. CDR1 is SGHRS, CDR2 YFSETQ, per germline. Trimming removed 1 base from V and 7 bases from J, with 23 bases in between. CDR3 in DNA: TGCGCCAGCAGCTTGAGAGCGCCCGATCCCGGACTCATCGGGGAGCTGTTTTTT. Its protein is CASSLRAPDPGLIGELFF.

This rearrangement joins TRBV9 to TRBJ2-7; D perhaps matches TRBD1 (5 bases). Trimming cost V 0 bases and J 4 bases, with 11 bases left between them. CDR3 size: 14 residues. CDR1 is SGDLS, CDR2 YYNGEE, per germline. This chain's CDR3 is CASSVGQGRYEQYF. The CDR3 DNA reads TGTGCCAGCAGCGTAGGGCAGGGTCGGTACGAGCAGTACTTC.

The rearrangement joins TRBV5-8 to TRBJ2-5; D is unclear. V lost 0 bases and J lost 1, with 4 bases in between. The germline CDR1 and CDR2 sequences are SGHTS and YDEGEE. CDR3 length equals 13 residues. CDR3 amino acids: CASSLVSQETQYF. CDR3 nucleotide sequence: TGTGCCAGCAGCTTGGTTAGCCAAGAGACCCAGTACTTC.